What follows are 30 T cell receptor beta chains derived from one specimen sequenced in a study of OX40 agonist ivuxolimab in advanced cancers. Repertoires were generated with immunoSEQ multiplex PCR, while TCRdb's copy carries only in-frame clones and drops some. The sample has about 64,000 clones, approximately 90% seen once. The sample here was CD4+ or CD8+ T cells sorted from blood, taken in a trial of the OX40 agonist ivuxolimab. The receptors originated from an adult with an advanced solid tumor such as melanoma, head and neck, liver or kidney cancer.

The rearrangement joins TRBV7-3 to TRBJ2-5; perhaps D is TRBD1 or TRBD2 (5 bases each). The germline V gene encodes CDR1 SGHTA and CDR2 FQGTGA. V lost 5 bases and J lost 4, with 11 bases in between. The CDR3 contains 13 residues. CDR3 loop: CASSRDPGETQYF. The CDR3 coding sequence is TGTGCCAGCAGCCGGGACCCTGGAGAGACCCAGTACTTC.

The chain joins TRBV19 to TRBJ1-1; 9 nucleotides line up with TRBD1. This CDR3 comprises 15 residues. Germline V gene data show CDR1 as LNHDA and CDR2 as SQIVND (reference sequence). V was clipped by 6 bases and J by 0 bases; unmatched bases: 5. The CDR3 region has the DNA TGTGCCAGTAGAGCGGGACAGGGATTGAACACTGAAGCTTTCTTT. Translated: CASRAGQGLNTEAFF.

Worth noting for this clone: One end of the junction fails to match germline, which may point to a read error. V gene TRBV10-3 combines with J gene TRBJ1-2, with a weak D call TRBD1 (5 bases). The germline V gene encodes CDR1 ENHRY and CDR2 SYGVKD. The CDR3 has 13 residues. The CDR3 region is CAITEGRFYGYTF. The DNA of the CDR3 is TGTGCCATCACTGAGGGACGGTTCTATGGCTACACCTTC.

This chain connects TRBV28 to TRBJ2-3; no clear D gene. Germline V gene data show CDR1 as MDHEN and CDR2 as SYDVKM. V lost 7 bases, J lost 4 bases, and 6 bases lay in between. The CDR3 spans 11 residues. The CDR3 sequence: CASTAADTQYF. CDR3 DNA: TGTGCCAGCACGGCGGCAGATACGCAGTATTTT.

About this clone itself: Other DNA sequences from this sample encode an identical CDR3 as well. The gene calls are TRBV5-6 and TRBJ2-5, with D perhaps matching TRBD2 (5 bases). The CDR3 has 14 residues. V was pared by 0 bases and J by 5 bases, with 11 bases between. Germline CDR1 is SGHDT and CDR2 is YYEEEE. The CDR3 nucleotides read TGTGCCAGCAGCTTGGCCGGGGTTGGGGAGACCCAGTACTTC. Its translation is CASSLAGVGETQYF.

This sequence joins TRBV5-4 and TRBJ2-3; 10 bases line up with TRBD2. The CDR3 is 16 amino acids. Germline assignment: CDR1 SGHNT and CDR2 YYREEE (reference sequence). V was pared by 3 bases and J by 2 bases, with 6 bases of the junction left unmatched. CDR3: CASSSELAGATDTQYF. CDR3 bases: TGTGCCAGCAGCTCGGAGCTAGCGGGAGCCACAGATACGCAGTATTTT.

The chain uses TRBV18 and TRBJ2-6; 7 positions match TRBD2. The germline gives CDR1 KGHSH, CDR2 LQKENI. This CDR3 contains 17 residues. J was trimmed by 0 bases and V by 6 bases; bases with no gene match: 8. The DNA for the CDR3 is TGTGCCAGCTCGGACCTGGCGGGGGTCTCTGGGGCCAACGTCCTGACTTTC. Protein product: CASSDLAGVSGANVLTF.

The V gene is TRBV19, the J gene TRBJ1-3; the D gene is possibly TRBD1 (6 bases). CDR3 length: 14 residues. V lost 4 bases and J 2 bases, leaving 9 bases between the germline ends. Germline V lookup: CDR1 LNHDA, CDR2 SQIVND (reference sequence). This chain's CDR3 is CASSSGTTGNTIYF. CDR3 DNA: TGTGCCAGTAGTAGCGGGACAACTGGAAACACCATATATTTT.

The V gene is TRBV13, the J gene TRBJ2-7; D is perhaps TRBD2 (5 bases). This CDR3 has 11 amino acids. Germline assignment: CDR1 PRHDT and CDR2 FYEKMQ (reference sequence). Deletions cut 10 bases from V and 4 bases from J, with 11 bases between. In DNA, the CDR3 is TGTGCCACGGGATCCCGTTACGAGCAGTACTTC. Its protein product is CATGSRYEQYF. The full variable domain, in which reference TRBV13 and TRBJ2-7 provide the parts outside the CDR3, is AAGVIQSPRHLIKEKRETATLKCYPIPRHDTVYWYQQGPGQDPQFLISFYEKMQSDKGSIPDRFSAQQFSDYHSELNMSSLELGDSALYFCATGSRYEQYFGPGTRLTVT.

The chain employs TRBV5-6 and TRBJ2-7; 8 positions agree with TRBD1. CDR3 size: 13 residues. The V and J ends lost 5 bases and 6 bases, in that order; junction bases with no gene match: 7. The germline V gene has CDR1 SGHDT and CDR2 YYEEEE. CDR3 nucleotides: TGTGCCAGCAGGGGTGCAGGGGGCGGCGAGCAGTACTTC. Residues: CASRGAGGGEQYF. Variable domain in full (rest from reference TRBV5-6 and TRBJ2-7): DAGVTQSPTHLIKTRGQQVTLRCSPKSGHDTVSWYQQALGQGPQFIFQYYEEEERQRGNFPDRFSGHQFPNYSSELNVNALLLGDSALYLCASRGAGGGEQYFGPGTRLTVT.

This sequence joins TRBV29-1 and TRBJ1-4; 7 bases map to TRBD1. The trim removed 7 bases at V and 8 bases at J, leaving 16 bases unmatched. The CDR3 contains 15 residues. CDR1 and CDR2 (germline): SQVTM, ANQGSEA. The CDR3 bases are TGCAGCGCCACCAGGGGGACGACAGGGCAGGAAAAACTGTTTTTT. Translation gives CSATRGTTGQEKLFF.

The V gene is TRBV19, the J gene TRBJ2-7; tentatively, D is TRBD2 (5 bases). Germline assignment: CDR1 LNHDA and CDR2 SQIVND (reference sequence). This CDR3 is 16 amino acids long. Trimming left V 3 bases short and J 4 bases short, with 19 bases between. The CDR3 here is CASSIYLVRAGYEQYF. CDR3 in DNA: TGTGCCAGTAGTATTTATCTCGTGCGGGCTGGTTACGAGCAGTACTTC.

This clone qualifies as medium-sized. V is TRBV7-9 and J is TRBJ2-5; D is undetermined. Germline V gene data show CDR1 as SEHNR and CDR2 as FQNEAQ (reference sequence). The CDR3 is made up of 16 amino acids. V was pared by 1 base and J by 7 bases, with 19 bases between. CDR3 region: CASSLDRSSERGTQYF. The CDR3 bases are TGTGCCAGCAGCTTAGATAGGTCCTCGGAGAGAGGGACCCAGTACTTC. The variable domain in full, with the rest retrieved from reference TRBV7-9 and TRBJ2-5, is DTGVSQNPRHKITKRGQNVTFRCDPISEHNRLYWYRQTLGQGPEFLTYFQNEAQLEKSRLLSDRFSAERPKGSFSTLEIQRTEQGDSAMYLCASSLDRSSERGTQYFGPGTRLLVL.

V usage is TRBV10-3 and J usage is TRBJ2-7; the D call may be TRBD1 or TRBD2 (5 bases each). The ends were cut back, 0 bases at V and 4 bases at J, with 16 bases in the middle. This CDR3 is built from 16 residues. Looked up from germline, CDR1 is ENHRY and CDR2 is SYGVKD. The DNA of the CDR3 is TGTGCCATCAGTGAGTCGCCTGGTAGAGGGACGTACGAGCAGTACTTC. Its translation is CAISESPGRGTYEQYF.

The rearrangement links TRBV30 to TRBJ1-3, with D hard to call. Germline-derived CDR1 and CDR2 are GTSNPN and SVGIG (reference sequence). V shed 2 bases and J shed 0 bases, with 8 bases lying between them. The CDR3 extends over 14 amino acids. CDR3 protein: CAWSMGSSGNTIYF. The CDR3 nucleotides are TGTGCCTGGAGTATGGGTTCCTCTGGAAACACCATATATTTT.

V gene TRBV7-3 combines with J gene TRBJ2-1, with D possibly TRBD2 on 6 matching bases. CDR3 size: 18 residues. Germline CDR1 reads SGHTA; CDR2 reads FQGTGA. V lost 3 bases to trimming and J lost 2 bases, with 20 bases between them. The CDR3 nucleotides are TGTGCCAGCAGCTTGTCGCCTAGCGATACCTGGCCCTACAATGAGCAGTTCTTC. The encoded protein is CASSLSPSDTWPYNEQFF.

This clone was recorded a few times. The chain joins TRBV28 to TRBJ1-3; tentative D call: TRBD1 (5 bases). The CDR3 is made up of 14 amino acids. The V gene's germline CDR1 is MDHEN and CDR2 SYDVKM. V lost 6 bases, J lost 6 bases, and 15 bases lay in between. CDR3 DNA sequence: TGTGCCAGCAGCCTGTCCAGGGTTTCAAACACCATATATTTT. It translates to CASSLSRVSNTIYF.

The rearrangement links TRBV6-5 to TRBJ1-1; D unresolved. V was cut by 6 bases and J by 4 bases, with 12 bases left in between. CDR1 is MNHEY and CDR2 is SVGAGI in the germline V gene. The CDR3 is 13 residues long. CDR3 protein: CASRSTLGTEAFF. In nucleotides, the CDR3 is TGTGCCAGCAGATCGACACTTGGCACTGAAGCTTTCTTT.

The table lists this clone with a few counts. The chain recombines TRBV11-2 with TRBJ2-2; 7 positions agree with TRBD2. The CDR3 covers 17 residues. Losses at the gene ends were 2 bases for V and 4 bases for J; bases not matched to a gene: 10. Germline V gene sequence: CDR1 SGHAT, CDR2 FQNNGV. As DNA, the CDR3 is TGTGCCAGCAGCTTATTTGGCGGGAGCGCCGGCACCGGGGAGCTGTTTTTT. Encoded protein: CASSLFGGSAGTGELFF. Drawing the rest from reference TRBV11-2 and TRBJ2-2, the complete variable domain is EAGVAQSPRYKIIEKRQSVAFWCNPISGHATLYWYQQILGQGPKLLIQFQNNGVVDDSQLPKDRFSAERLKGVDSTLKIQPAKLEDSAVYLCASSLFGGSAGTGELFFGEGSRLTVL.

The chain recombines TRBV19 with TRBJ2-4; 8 nucleotides agree with TRBD2. Germline V gives CDR1 LNHDA, CDR2 SQIVND (reference sequence). The CDR3 spans 13 residues. With V trimmed by 3 bases and J by 9 bases, 4 bases remained unmatched. The CDR3 DNA is TGTGCCAGTAGTATCGGGAGGGGAGTCATTCAGTACTTC. As protein: CASSIGRGVIQYF.

This chain joins TRBV10-3 and TRBJ2-1; 12 bases line up with TRBD2. The CDR3 runs to 15 residues. Unmatched junction bases numbered 13, after V lost 11 bases and J lost 8 bases. CDR1 and CDR2 from the germline V gene are ENHRY and SYGVKD. In nucleotides, the CDR3 is TGTGCCTCTGCTAGCGGGAGGGCCATCGGAGATGAGCAGTTCTTC. It yields the protein CASASGRAIGDEQFF.

The chain is built from TRBV25-1 and TRBJ2-7; TRBD2 matches 9 bases. This CDR3 contains 14 residues. V lost 3 bases to trimming and J lost 5 bases; unmatched junction nucleotides: 5. Germline V gives CDR1 MGHDK, CDR2 SYGVNS. The CDR3 DNA follows: TGTGCCAGCAGTGACAGCGGGAGGATTAACGAGCAGTACTTC. It yields the protein CASSDSGRINEQYF.

This chain uses TRBV6-5 with TRBJ1-5; D possibly corresponds to TRBD1 (5 bases). This CDR3 is 14 amino acids long. Trimming cost V 6 bases and J 2 bases, with 11 bases left between them. Germline V gene sequence: CDR1 MNHEY, CDR2 SVGAGI. CDR3 sequence (DNA): TGTGCCAGCAGACCTCGCAGGGGCAATCAGCCCCAGCATTTT. Encoded protein: CASRPRRGNQPQHF.

The genes are TRBV6-6 and TRBJ1-1; 8 bases match TRBD1. The J segment lost 6 bases and the V segment lost 2 bases, leaving 5 bases of the junction unmatched. In germline, CDR1 is MNHNY, CDR2 SVGAGI (reference sequence). This CDR3 has 14 residues. The chain's CDR3 is CASSYTDRDPEAFF. The CDR3 DNA reads TGTGCCAGCAGTTACACGGACAGGGATCCTGAAGCTTTCTTT.

The chain recombines TRBV6-1 with TRBJ2-7; 15 bases align to TRBD2. The CDR3 is 13 residues long. V shed 8 bases and J 7 bases; nucleotides not matched to a gene: 3. Germline values: CDR1 MNHNS, CDR2 SASEGT. The CDR3 spells CASRTSGRGEQYF. The DNA of the CDR3 is TGTGCCAGCCGGACTAGCGGGAGGGGTGAGCAGTACTTC.

This clone was picked up one time. The V call is TRBV2, the J call TRBJ2-3, with 8 bases aligning to TRBD2. Germline assignment: CDR1 SNHLY and CDR2 FYNNEI. V lost 6 bases to trimming and J lost 3 bases; unmatched junction nucleotides: 11. CDR3 length equals 16 residues. The CDR3 DNA reads TGTGCCAGCAGGGGGACTAGGATTGTTGGTACAGATACGCAGTATTTT. Amino acid sequence: CASRGTRIVGTDTQYF.

This rearrangement joins TRBV7-6 to TRBJ2-5; D is ambiguous. Germline V gene sequence: CDR1 SGHVS, CDR2 FNYEAQ. V was shortened by 0 bases and J by 4 bases, with 9 bases between the two germline ends. The CDR3 covers 14 residues. Here the CDR3 reads CASSLALGSETQYF. The CDR3 nucleotides are TGTGCCAGCAGCTTAGCGCTTGGATCAGAGACCCAGTACTTC.

V usage is TRBV4-1 and J usage is TRBJ2-6; TRBD2 matches 7 bases. Germline CDR1 MGHRA, CDR2 YSYEKL. V lost 0 bases, J lost 0 bases, and 5 bases stayed unmatched. This CDR3 spans 18 amino acids. The CDR3: CASSQDGGVSSGANVLTF. For the CDR3, the DNA is TGCGCCAGCAGCCAAGATGGGGGGGTGAGCTCTGGGGCCAACGTCCTGACTTTC.

This chain links TRBV11-2 with TRBJ2-1; D unresolved. Germline assignment: CDR1 SGHAT and CDR2 FQNNGV. The CDR3 runs to 16 residues. Trimming shortened V by 4 bases and J by 0 bases, and 13 bases separated the two germline ends. As DNA, the CDR3 is TGTGCCAGCAGCTGGCGACCTTTAATCTCCTACAATGAGCAGTTCTTC. It is translated as CASSWRPLISYNEQFF.

The J gene is TRBJ2-3, the V gene TRBV9; 12 bases are shared with TRBD2. This CDR3 region has 16 residues. V lost 4 bases to trimming and J lost 1 base; unmatched junction nucleotides: 4. The V gene's germline CDR1 is SGDLS and CDR2 YYNGEE. The CDR3 loop reads CASSPRLAGGTDTQYF. The CDR3 DNA is TGTGCCAGCAGCCCCCGACTAGCGGGAGGCACAGATACGCAGTATTTT.